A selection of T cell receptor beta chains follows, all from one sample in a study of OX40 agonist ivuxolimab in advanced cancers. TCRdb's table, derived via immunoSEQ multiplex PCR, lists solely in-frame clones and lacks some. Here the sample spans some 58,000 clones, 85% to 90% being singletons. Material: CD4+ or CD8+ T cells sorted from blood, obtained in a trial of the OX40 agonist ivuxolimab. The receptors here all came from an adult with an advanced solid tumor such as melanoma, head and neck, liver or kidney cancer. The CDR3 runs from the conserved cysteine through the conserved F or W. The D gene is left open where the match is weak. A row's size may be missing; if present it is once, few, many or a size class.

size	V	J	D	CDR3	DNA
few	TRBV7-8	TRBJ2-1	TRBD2	CASSRRGRSSGSGNEQFF	TGTGCCAGCAGCCGTAGAGGGCGCTCTAGCGGGAGTGGGAATGAGCAGTTCTTC
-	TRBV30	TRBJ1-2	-	CAWNYRVADYGYTF	TGTGCCTGGAACTACAGGGTCGCAGACTATGGCTACACCTTC
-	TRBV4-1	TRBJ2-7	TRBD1	CASSQAHGRTGGTYEQYF	TGCGCCAGCAGCCAAGCTCATGGCCGGACAGGGGGTACCTACGAGCAGTACTTC
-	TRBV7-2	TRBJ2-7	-	CASSLAAAAYEQYF	TGTGCCAGCAGCTTAGCGGCGGCGGCCTACGAGCAGTACTTC
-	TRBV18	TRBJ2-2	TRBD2	CASSPLGLAGGPTGELFF	TGTGCCAGCTCACCACTCGGACTAGCGGGAGGACCCACCGGGGAGCTGTTTTTT
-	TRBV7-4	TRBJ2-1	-	CASSLAQGTRSYNEQFF	TGTGCCAGCAGCTTAGCGCAGGGGACCCGCTCCTACAATGAGCAGTTCTTC
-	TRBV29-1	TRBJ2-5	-	CSVGFSVRTQYF	TGCAGCGTTGGTTTTTCAGTGAGGACCCAGTACTTC
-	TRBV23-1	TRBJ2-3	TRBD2	CASSPGLVKTDTQYF	TGCGCCAGCAGTCCGGGACTAGTTAAGACAGATACGCAGTATTTT
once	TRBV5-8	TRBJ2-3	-	CASSYTDTQYF	TGTGCCAGCAGCTACACAGATACGCAGTATTTT
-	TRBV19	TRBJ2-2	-	CASSIAGGNTGELFF	TGTGCCAGTAGTATAGCCGGGGGGAACACCGGGGAGCTGTTTTTT
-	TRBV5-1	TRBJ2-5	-	CASSLTLGLGGETQYF	TGCGCCAGCAGCTTGACCCTCGGGCTCGGGGGAGAGACCCAGTACTTC
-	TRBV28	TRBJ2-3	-	CASSPTRDFETQYF	TGTGCCAGCAGTCCCACCCGGGACTTCGAGACGCAGTATTTT
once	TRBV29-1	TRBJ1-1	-	CSVEESRTEAFF	TGCAGCGTTGAAGAGAGTAGAACTGAAGCTTTCTTT
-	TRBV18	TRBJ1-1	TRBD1	CASSQLDRGTEAFF	TGTGCCAGCTCACAATTGGACAGGGGGACTGAAGCTTTCTTT
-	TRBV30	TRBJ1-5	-	CAWSVQSNQPQHF	TGTGCCTGGAGTGTACAAAGCAATCAGCCCCAGCATTTT
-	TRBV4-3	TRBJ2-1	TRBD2	CASSLAGGPYNEQFF	TGCGCCAGCAGCCTAGCGGGGGGGCCCTACAATGAGCAGTTCTTC
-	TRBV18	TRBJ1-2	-	CASSPPAGDGYTF	TGTGCCAGCTCACCACCGGCGGGGGATGGCTACACCTTC
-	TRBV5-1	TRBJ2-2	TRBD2	CASSLARAGGVPGELFF	TGCGCCAGCAGCTTGGCCCGCGCGGGAGGGGTCCCCGGGGAGCTGTTTTTT
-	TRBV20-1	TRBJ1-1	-	CSVGGDTEAFF	TGCAGTGTAGGGGGTGACACTGAAGCTTTCTTT
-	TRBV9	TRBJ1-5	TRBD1	CASSRQGGNQPQHF	TGTGCCAGCAGCCGACAGGGAGGCAATCAGCCCCAGCATTTT
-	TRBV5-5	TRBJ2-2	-	CASSARGGSHLDTGELFF	TGTGCCAGCAGCGCCCGAGGGGGGTCACACTTGGACACCGGGGAGCTGTTTTTT
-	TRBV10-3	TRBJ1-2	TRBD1	CAITGTAGGGYTF	TGTGCCATCACCGGGACAGCAGGCGGGGGCTACACCTTC
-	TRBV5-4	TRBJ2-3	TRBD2	CASSLAGPDTQYF	TGTGCCAGCAGCCTAGCGGGACCAGATACGCAGTATTTT
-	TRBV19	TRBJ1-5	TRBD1	CATRDPDRGIHQPQHF	TGTGCCACTAGGGACCCGGACAGGGGTATCCATCAGCCCCAGCATTTT
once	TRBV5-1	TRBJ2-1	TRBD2	CASSLASLIGRGVNEQFF	TGCGCCAGCAGCTTGGCCTCTCTTATCGGGAGGGGGGTCAATGAGCAGTTCTTC
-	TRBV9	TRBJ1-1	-	CASSVRTGDTEAFF	TGTGCCAGCAGCGTCCGGACGGGGGACACTGAAGCTTTCTTT
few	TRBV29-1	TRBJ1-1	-	CSVERGRDTEAFF	TGCAGCGTTGAACGAGGACGCGACACTGAAGCTTTCTTT
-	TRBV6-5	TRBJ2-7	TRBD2	CASIREGGRAYEQYF	TGTGCCAGCATTCGAGAGGGAGGGAGAGCTTACGAGCAGTACTTC
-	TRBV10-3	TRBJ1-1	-	CATEPRQGQGITNTEAFF	TGTGCCACGGAACCTCGGCAGGGGCAAGGAATAACGAACACTGAAGCTTTCTTT
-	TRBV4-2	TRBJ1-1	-	CASSPEMGRTEAFF	TGTGCCAGCAGCCCTGAGATGGGGCGGACTGAAGCTTTCTTT
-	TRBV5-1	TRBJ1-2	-	CASSLGVRVDGYTF	TGCGCCAGCAGCCTCGGGGTTCGGGTGGATGGCTACACCTTC
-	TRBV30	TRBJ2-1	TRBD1	CAWRARGQGTSNEQFF	TGTGCCTGGAGGGCCAGGGGACAGGGGACCTCCAATGAGCAGTTCTTC
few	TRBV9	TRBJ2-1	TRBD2	CASSYGLAGAPGNEQFF	TGTGCCAGCAGCTATGGACTAGCGGGGGCCCCTGGGAATGAGCAGTTCTTC
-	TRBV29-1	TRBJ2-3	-	CSTSGIDTQYF	TGCAGCACTTCAGGGATAGATACGCAGTATTTT
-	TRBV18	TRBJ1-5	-	CASSPRQGNQPQHF	TGTGCCAGCTCACCACGCCAGGGAAATCAGCCCCAGCATTTT
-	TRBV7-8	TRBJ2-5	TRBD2	CASSGREREYQTQYF	TGTGCCAGCAGCGGGAGAGAGCGGGAGTATCAGACCCAGTACTTC
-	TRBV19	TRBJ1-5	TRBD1	CASSIRTGGMIEQPQHF	TGTGCCAGTAGTATCCGGACAGGGGGAATGATCGAACAGCCCCAGCATTTT
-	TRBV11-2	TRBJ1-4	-	CASSLGWQGNEKLFF	TGTGCCAGCAGCTTAGGGTGGCAGGGGAATGAAAAACTGTTTTTT
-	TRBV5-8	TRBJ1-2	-	CASSFAPDGYYGYTF	TGTGCCAGCAGCTTTGCGCCGGACGGCTACTATGGCTACACCTTC
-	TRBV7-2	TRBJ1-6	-	CASRDSSYNSPLHF	TGTGCCAGCAGGGACAGCTCCTATAATTCACCCCTCCACTTT
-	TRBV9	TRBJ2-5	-	CASSANRATGTQYF	TGTGCCAGCAGCGCGAACAGGGCTACCGGGACCCAGTACTTC
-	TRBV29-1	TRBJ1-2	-	CSASGNYGYTF	TGCAGCGCTTCAGGCAACTATGGCTACACCTTC
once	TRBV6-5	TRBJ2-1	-	CASRRSAEEQFF	TGTGCCAGCAGGCGATCAGCCGAGGAGCAGTTCTTC
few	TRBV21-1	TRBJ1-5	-	CASSKVFGGTGQVHGNQPQHF	TGTGCCAGCAGCAAAGTCTTCGGAGGGACAGGGCAAGTTCATGGCAATCAGCCCCAGCATTTT
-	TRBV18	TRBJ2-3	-	CASSPSNLGTQYF	TGTGCCAGCTCACCTTCCAATTTGGGTACGCAGTATTTT
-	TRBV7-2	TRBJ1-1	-	CASSLDPAALNTEAFF	TGTGCCAGCAGCTTAGATCCGGCGGCCCTGAACACTGAAGCTTTCTTT
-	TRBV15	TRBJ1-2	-	CATSSPSSGNGHGYTF	TGTGCCACCAGCAGCCCCAGTTCGGGTAACGGCCATGGCTACACCTTC
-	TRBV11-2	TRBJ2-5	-	CASSLGIQETQYF	TGTGCCAGCAGCTTAGGGATACAAGAGACCCAGTACTTC
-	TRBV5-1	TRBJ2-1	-	CASSLGGHEQFF	TGCGCCAGCAGCTTGGGGGGGCATGAGCAGTTCTTC
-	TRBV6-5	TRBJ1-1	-	CASSFRAKRVEAFF	TGTGCCAGCAGTTTTCGGGCAAAAAGGGTTGAAGCTTTCTTT
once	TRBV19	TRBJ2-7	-	CASSPGQSYEQYF	TGTGCCAGTAGCCCAGGGCAGTCCTACGAGCAGTACTTC
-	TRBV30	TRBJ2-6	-	CAWSEEGSGANVLTF	TGTGCCTGGAGTGAAGAAGGCTCTGGGGCCAACGTCCTGACTTTC
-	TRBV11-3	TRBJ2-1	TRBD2	CASSLVAGVGNEQFF	TGTGCCAGCAGCTTAGTTGCGGGAGTTGGCAATGAGCAGTTCTTC
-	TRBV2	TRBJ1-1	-	CASKGWTEAFF	TGTGCCAGCAAGGGTTGGACTGAAGCTTTCTTT
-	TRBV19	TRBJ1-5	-	CASSMWATRSNQPQHF	TGTGCCAGTAGTATGTGGGCCACAAGGAGCAATCAGCCCCAGCATTTT